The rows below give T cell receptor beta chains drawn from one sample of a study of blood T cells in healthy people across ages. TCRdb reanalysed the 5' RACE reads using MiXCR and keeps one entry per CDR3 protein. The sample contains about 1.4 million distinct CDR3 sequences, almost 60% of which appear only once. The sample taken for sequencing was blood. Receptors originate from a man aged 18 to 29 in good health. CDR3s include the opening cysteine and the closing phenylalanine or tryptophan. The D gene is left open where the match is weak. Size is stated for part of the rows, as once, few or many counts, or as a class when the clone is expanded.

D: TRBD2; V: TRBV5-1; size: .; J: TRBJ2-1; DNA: TGCGCCAGCAGCCTAGGGACTAGCGGGGGGTCCTACAATGAGCAGTTCTTC; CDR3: CASSLGTSGGSYNEQFF
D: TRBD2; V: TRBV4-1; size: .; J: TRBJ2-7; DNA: TGCGCCAGCAGCCTGACCGGGACTAGCGGGAGCCCCAGGTCCTACGAGCAGTACTTC; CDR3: CASSLTGTSGSPRSYEQYF
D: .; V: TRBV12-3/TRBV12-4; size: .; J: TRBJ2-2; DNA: TGTGCCAGCAGTTTAGGGGGGCCGGACGGGGAGCTGTTTTTT; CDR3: CASSLGGPDGELFF
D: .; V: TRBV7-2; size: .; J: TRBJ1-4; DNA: TGTGCCAGCAGCTTAGTGGGGCAGGCTCCCAGAAAACTGTTTTTT; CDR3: CASSLVGQAPRKLFF
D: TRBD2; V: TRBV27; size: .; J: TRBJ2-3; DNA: TGTGCCAGCAAGACTAGCGGGGGCCCAGATACGCAGTATTTT; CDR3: CASKTSGGPDTQYF
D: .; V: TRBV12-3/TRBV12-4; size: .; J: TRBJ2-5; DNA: TGTGCCAGCAGTTTAAGGTCCAGGCAAGAGACCCAGTACTTC; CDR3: CASSLRSRQETQYF
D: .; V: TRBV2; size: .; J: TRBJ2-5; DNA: TGTGCCAGCCCTCCGGGCCCCAAATCCTCAAACCAAGAGACCCAGTACTTC; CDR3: CASPPGPKSSNQETQYF
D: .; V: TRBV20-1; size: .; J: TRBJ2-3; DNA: TGCAGTGCCAGTATCGGGCATCGCACAGATACGCAGTATTTT; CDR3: CSASIGHRTDTQYF
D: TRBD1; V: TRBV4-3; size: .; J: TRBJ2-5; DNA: TGCGCCAGCAGCCAACCCAGGACAGGGACCGAATACCAAGAGACCCAGTACTTC; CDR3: CASSQPRTGTEYQETQYF
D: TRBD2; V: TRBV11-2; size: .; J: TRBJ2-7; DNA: TGTGCCAGCAGCCCTCGACTAGCGGGAGACTCTTCCTCCTACGAGCAGTACTTC; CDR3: CASSPRLAGDSSSYEQYF
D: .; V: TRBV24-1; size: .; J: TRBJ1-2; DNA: TGTGCCACCAGGGGTCAAACTGCCGGCTACACCTTC; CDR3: CATRGQTAGYTF
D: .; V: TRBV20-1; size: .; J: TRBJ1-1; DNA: TGCAGTGCCAATGTGGGCACTGAAGCTTTCTTT; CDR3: CSANVGTEAFF
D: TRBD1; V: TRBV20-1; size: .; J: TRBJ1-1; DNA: TGCAGTGCTAAAAAGGGGACAGGGGGGACTGAAGCTTTCTTT; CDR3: CSAKKGTGGTEAFF
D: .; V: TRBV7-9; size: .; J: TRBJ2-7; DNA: TGTGCCAGCAGCTTCTGGCCAGCGAGGTGGTACGAGCAGTACTTC; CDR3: CASSFWPARWYEQYF
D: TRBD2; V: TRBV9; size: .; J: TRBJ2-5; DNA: TGTGCCAGCAGCGTAGCTACGGGGGGGCCCCAGACCCAGTACTTC; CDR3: CASSVATGGPQTQYF
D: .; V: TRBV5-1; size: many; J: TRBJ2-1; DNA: TGTGCCAGCAGCCCCCTTGGAGGGAATGAGCAGTTCTTC; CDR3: CASSPLGGNEQFF
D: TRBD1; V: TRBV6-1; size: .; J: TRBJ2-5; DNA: TGTGCCAGCAGTGATCCGACAGGGGAGACCCAGTACTTC; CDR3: CASSDPTGETQYF
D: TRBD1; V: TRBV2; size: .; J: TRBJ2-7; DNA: TGTGCCAGCAGAGACCGGGACAGGGTTCACGAGCAGTACTTC; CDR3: CASRDRDRVHEQYF
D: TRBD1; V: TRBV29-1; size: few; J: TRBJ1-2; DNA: TGCAGCGTGGGGACAGGGGGCTCAAACTATGGCTACACCTTC; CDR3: CSVGTGGSNYGYTF
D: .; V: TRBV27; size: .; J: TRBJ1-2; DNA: TGTGCCAGCAGCCAGAATAACTATGGCTACACCTTC; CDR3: CASSQNNYGYTF
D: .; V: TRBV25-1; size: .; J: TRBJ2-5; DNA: TGTGCCAGCAGTGGCGCTCGGAGTGAGCAGTACTTC; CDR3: CASSGARSEQYF
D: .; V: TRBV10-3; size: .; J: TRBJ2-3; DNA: TGTGCCATCAGTGAGGGAGCAGATACGCAGTATTTT; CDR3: CAISEGADTQYF
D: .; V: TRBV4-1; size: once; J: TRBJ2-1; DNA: TGCGCCAGCAGCCAAAGGGTATATGAGACCCAGTTCTTC; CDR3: CASSQRVYETQFF
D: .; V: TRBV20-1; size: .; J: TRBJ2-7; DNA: TGCAGTGCCCCGATGGTAAAGGGCCAGTACTTC; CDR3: CSAPMVKGQYF
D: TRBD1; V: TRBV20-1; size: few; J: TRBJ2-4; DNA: TGCCAGGACAGGGGGGACATTCAGTACTTC; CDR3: CQDRGDIQYF
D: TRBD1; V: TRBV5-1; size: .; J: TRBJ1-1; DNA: TGCGCCAGCAGCCAGCGGACAGGGGGTCCTAACACTGAAGCTTTCTTT; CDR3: CASSQRTGGPNTEAFF
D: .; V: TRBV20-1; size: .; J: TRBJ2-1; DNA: TGCAGTGCTAGATCCGGAGAAGTGGGGGACAATGAGCAGTTCTTC; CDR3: CSARSGEVGDNEQFF
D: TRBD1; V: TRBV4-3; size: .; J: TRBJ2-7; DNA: TGCGCCAGCAGCCAGAGGGACAGGGGGAGCTACGAGCAGTACTTC; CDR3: CASSQRDRGSYEQYF
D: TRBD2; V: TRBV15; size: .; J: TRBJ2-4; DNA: TGTGCCACCAGCACCGACAATAGCGGGAGAGCCAAAAACATTCAGTACTTC; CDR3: CATSTDNSGRAKNIQYF
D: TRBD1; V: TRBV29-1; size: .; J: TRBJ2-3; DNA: TGCAGCGGGCTCCGGACAGGGACAGATACGCAGTATTTT; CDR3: CSGLRTGTDTQYF
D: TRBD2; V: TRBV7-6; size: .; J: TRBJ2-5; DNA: TGTGCCAGCAATCCAGCGGGATCACAAGAGACCCAGTACTTC; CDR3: CASNPAGSQETQYF
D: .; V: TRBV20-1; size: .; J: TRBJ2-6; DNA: TGCAGTGCTAGGAAATCTGGGGCCAACGTCCTGACTTTC; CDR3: CSARKSGANVLTF
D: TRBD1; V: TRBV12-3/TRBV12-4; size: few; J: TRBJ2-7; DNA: TGTGCCAGCAGTCCCAGGACAGGGCTGAGCTCCTACGAGCAGTACTTC; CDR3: CASSPRTGLSSYEQYF
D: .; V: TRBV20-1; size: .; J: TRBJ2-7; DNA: TGCAGTGCTAGTGGGCGTAGGGGTGTTTTCTCCTACGAGCAGTACTTC; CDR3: CSASGRRGVFSYEQYF
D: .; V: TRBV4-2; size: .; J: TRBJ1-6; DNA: TGTGCCAGCAGCCAAAGGACCTCCGGTAGTTCACCCCTCCACTTT; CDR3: CASSQRTSGSSPLHF
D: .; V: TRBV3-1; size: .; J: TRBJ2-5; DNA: TGTGCCAGCAGCTCTGCTTCCGGGGAAGAGACCCAGTACTTC; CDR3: CASSSASGEETQYF
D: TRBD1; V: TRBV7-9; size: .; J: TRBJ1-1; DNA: TGTGCCAGCAGCGCTGACAGGGTAGCTGAAGCTTTCTTT; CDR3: CASSADRVAEAFF
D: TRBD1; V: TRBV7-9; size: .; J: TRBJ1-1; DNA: TGTGCCAGCAGCCATTGGGACAGCCCTGAAGCTTTCTTT; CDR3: CASSHWDSPEAFF
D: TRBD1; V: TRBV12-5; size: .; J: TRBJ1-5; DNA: TGTGCTAGTGGTTTCTTCCGGGACAGGGAGAGCAATCAGCCCCAGCATTTT; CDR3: CASGFFRDRESNQPQHF
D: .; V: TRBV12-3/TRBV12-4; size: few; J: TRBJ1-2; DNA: TGTGCCAGCAGTTGGGTCCTCCCTGACTATGGCTACACCTTC; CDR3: CASSWVLPDYGYTF
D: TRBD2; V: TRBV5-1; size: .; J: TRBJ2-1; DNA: TGCGCCAGCAGACCGGGACTAGCGGGAGTAAATGAGCAGTTCTTC; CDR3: CASRPGLAGVNEQFF